Given below is one TCR beta chain in context. Its antigen is as yet unknown. The CDR3 consists of 14 residues. Germline CDR1 ENHRY, CDR2 SYGVKD. V dropped 6 bases and J dropped 4 bases, with 15 bases sitting between them. A second about 7 to 12 cycle PCR used barcoded and J-beta primers. TCRdb fed the 5' RACE reads into MiXCR, producing one record per CDR3 protein. Altogether about a million distinct CDR3 sequences are present, around two fifths being singletons, with the ten largest covering around 13%. The data are from a study of blood T cells in healthy people across ages. Study results and caveats: Relative to aged donors, long-lived donors carried more naive CD4+ cells and displayed higher diversity.

The sequencing input was blood. J is TRBJ1-2 and V is TRBV10-3, with D perhaps TRBD1 (5 bases). This clonotype was sampled from a man aged 18-30 years in good health. CDR3 DNA: TGTGCCATCAGGGAGGGGCGATCGCCCTATGGCTACACCTTC. Translating gives CAIREGRSPYGYTF.